The 11 T cell receptor beta chains in this list originate from one sample, sequenced in a study of memory CD4+ T cells and cytomegalovirus serostatus. Generated by immunoSEQ multiplex PCR, the TCRdb table keeps only in-frame clones and is missing some. The sample records tens of thousands of clones, roughly 78% being singletons. Single viable CD3+CD4+CD8-CD45RO+ cells were sorted as the memory CD4+ T cells. The sample taken for sequencing was memory CD4+ T cells from blood. The origin of the receptors is an adult in good health and CMV-seronegative.

J is TRBJ2-3 and V is TRBV30, with TRBD1 matching 9 bases. Per germline, CDR1 GTSNPN and CDR2 SVGIG (reference sequence). V was clipped by 0 bases and J by 11 bases; unmatched bases: 6. This CDR3 is built from 13 residues. CDR3 DNA: TGTGCCTGGAGTGTACGTAAGACAGGGGGGCAGTATTTT. Translating it yields CAWSVRKTGGQYF.

The V gene is TRBV19, the J gene TRBJ1-2, with 11 bases identical to TRBD1. CDR1 is LNHDA, CDR2 SQIVND, per germline (reference sequence). J gave up 7 bases and V 4 bases, and 2 bases lay outside the gene matches. This CDR3 contains 13 residues. The CDR3, as DNA: TGTGCCAGTAGTAAAGGACAGGGGGCTGGCTACACCTTC. It specifies CASSKGQGAGYTF. The whole variable domain, filled in from reference TRBV19 and TRBJ1-2, reads DGGITQSPKYLFRKEGQNVTLSCEQNLNHDAMYWYRQDPGQGLRLIYYSQIVNDFQKGDIAEGYSVSREKKESFPLTVTSAQKNPTAFYLCASSKGQGAGYTFGSGTRLTVV.

To note about this clone: Other nucleotide sequences in the sample specify the same CDR3. The rearrangement uses TRBV2 and TRBJ1-5, with D possibly TRBD1 on 5 matching bases. The CDR3 contains 14 residues. The V gene's germline CDR1 is SNHLY and CDR2 FYNNEI. Trimming removed 4 bases at V and 2 bases at J, with 9 bases between. The CDR3 protein is CASSGGVRNQPQHF. CDR3 coding DNA: TGTGCCAGCAGTGGGGGGGTGCGCAATCAGCCCCAGCATTTT.

The chain carries TRBV7-2 and TRBJ2-1; 8 nucleotides align to TRBD2. The V gene end was trimmed by 5 bases and the J gene end by 2 bases; junction bases not matched to a gene: 8. Germline V gene sequence: CDR1 SGHTA, CDR2 FQGNSA. The CDR3 has 16 amino acids. The CDR3 reads CASSHPGRGAYNEQFF. CDR3 nucleotides: TGTGCCAGCAGCCACCCAGGGCGGGGGGCCTACAATGAGCAGTTCTTC. Using reference TRBV7-2 and TRBJ2-1 for the parts outside the CDR3, the full variable domain is GAGVSQSPSNKVTEKGKDVELRCDPISGHTALYWYRQSLGQGLEFLIYFQGNSAPDKSGLPSDRFSAERTGGSVSTLTIQRTQQEDSAVYLCASSHPGRGAYNEQFFGPGTRLTVL.

The chain joins TRBV7-9 to TRBJ2-7; D is ambiguous. Germline V gene data show CDR1 as SEHNR and CDR2 as FQNEAQ (reference sequence). The CDR3 sequence is 12 residues long. V was pared by 4 bases and J by 4 bases, with 8 bases between. The CDR3 DNA sequence: TGTGCCAGCAGCTCCGATTGGTACGAGCAGTACTTC. This translates into CASSSDWYEQYF.

This clone appeared many times. V gene TRBV4-2 combines with J gene TRBJ1-6; 7 bases line up with TRBD1. The germline V gene has CDR1 LGHNA and CDR2 YNFKEQ. V shed 0 bases and J 6 bases; nucleotides not matched to a gene: 8. This CDR3 contains 17 residues. CDR3 nucleotides: TGTGCCAGCAGCCAAGAGCTCGCCGGGACAGCTAATTCACCCCTCCACTTT. Translation gives CASSQELAGTANSPLHF.

The gene calls are TRBV29-1 and TRBJ2-2, with 7 bases matching TRBD1. The J segment lost 6 bases and the V segment lost 3 bases, leaving 4 bases of the junction unmatched. Germline CDR1 and CDR2: SQVTM and ANQGSEA. The CDR3 has 13 amino acids. The CDR3 DNA is TGCAGCGTTGATAGACAGGGATCCGGGGAGCTGTTTTTT. Residues: CSVDRQGSGELFF.

The rearrangement links TRBV6-1 to TRBJ2-5; D is unresolved. V was shortened by 3 bases and J by 0 bases, with 8 bases between the two germline ends. CDR3 length: 14 residues. Germline values: CDR1 MNHNS, CDR2 SASEGT. The CDR3 is CASSDGRNQETQYF. The CDR3 coding sequence is TGTGCCAGCAGTGACGGGCGCAACCAAGAGACCCAGTACTTC.

This clone has just one count. The V call is TRBV9, the J call TRBJ2-4, with D unclear. The CDR3 is 16 amino acids. V lost 0 bases, J lost 0 bases, and 10 bases lay in between. CDR1 and CDR2 from the germline V gene are SGDLS and YYNGEE. The CDR3 DNA reads as TGTGCCAGCAGCGTAGACCCTAGAGGAGCCAAAAACATTCAGTACTTC. This sequence encodes CASSVDPRGAKNIQYF.

This clone has a single count. The CDR3 DNA reads as TGTGCCAGCAGCGCCCTCCTTTATACAGAGCAGTACTTC. As protein: CASSALLYTEQYF. The V and J genes are TRBV7-2 and TRBJ2-7; the D is unclear. Trimming took 5 bases from V and 7 from J, leaving 15 bases between them. Germline V gives CDR1 SGHTA, CDR2 FQGNSA. The CDR3 has 13 residues. The entire variable domain, with the rest obtained from reference TRBV7-2 and TRBJ2-7, is as follows: GAGVSQSPSNKVTEKGKDVELRCDPISGHTALYWYRQSLGQGLEFLIYFQGNSAPDKSGLPSDRFSAERTGGSVSTLTIQRTQQEDSAVYLCASSALLYTEQYFGPGTRLTVT.

This chain joins TRBV5-1 and TRBJ1-1; perhaps TRBD1 as D (5 bases). The germline CDR1 and CDR2 sequences are SGHRS and YFSETQ. Trimming took off 0 bases at V and 4 bases at J, with 10 bases between the two ends. CDR3 length equals 14 residues. In DNA form, the CDR3 reads TGCGCCAGCAGCTTGGCGGGGCAGGCCACTGAAGCTTTCTTT. Protein product: CASSLAGQATEAFF. Full variable domain (remainder filled in from reference TRBV5-1 and TRBJ1-1): KAGVTQTPRYLIKTRGQQVTLSCSPISGHRSVSWYQQTPGQGLQFLFEYFSETQRNKGNFPGRFSGRQFSNSRSEMNVSTLELGDSALYLCASSLAGQATEAFFGQGTRLTVV.